The clone carrying this T cell receptor (beta chain) turned up a few times. TCRdb passed the 5' RACE reads through MiXCR, listing each CDR3 protein once. The data contain about 240,000 distinct CDR3 sequences, 6% to 8% of them singletons. The V end was cut by 3 bases, the J end by 4 bases, with 18 bases between. CDR1 is SNHLY and CDR2 is FYNNEI in the germline V gene. The CDR3 runs to 17 residues. These data come from a study of identical twins. The same sample was also used in a study of yellow fever vaccine responses in identical twins.

This clonotype was sampled from a woman younger than 30 in good health. The chain is built from TRBV2 and TRBJ2-2; D may correspond to TRBD1 or TRBD2 (5 bases each). The specimen was CD8+ T cells sorted from blood. The CDR3 here is CASSEGGGRSATGELFF. For the CDR3, the DNA is TGTGCCAGCAGTGAGGGTGGGGGAAGAAGCGCCACCGGGGAGCTGTTTTTT.